The 16 T cell receptor beta chains listed next were all sequenced from one sample in a study of T cell changes during pregnancy in multiple sclerosis. Sequencing was performed with immunoSEQ multiplex PCR; in TCRdb, only in-frame clones are kept and a portion is missing. The profile shows under 90,000 clones, roughly 94% of them singletons. Material: peripheral blood, obtained in the second trimester of pregnancy. Source of these receptors: a female donor in good health, enrolled as a control in a pregnancy study.

This chain joins TRBV25-1 and TRBJ2-7; TRBD2 is a possible D gene (5 bases). The V end lost 10 bases, the J end lost 0 bases, and 16 bases lay between the germline ends. Germline V gives CDR1 MGHDK, CDR2 SYGVNS. The length of the CDR3 is 14 residues. The CDR3 DNA sequence: TGTGCCACCGTCCCAGCGGAACCCTCCTACGAGCAGTACTTC. Its protein is CATVPAEPSYEQYF.

The V gene is TRBV6-4, the J gene TRBJ2-1; TRBD1 agrees at 7 bases. V was pared by 5 bases and J by 0 bases, with 4 bases of the junction left unmatched. The CDR3 has 15 amino acids. Looked up from germline, CDR1 is MRHNA and CDR2 is SNTAGT. The DNA of the CDR3 is TGTGCCAGCAGTCTACAGGGGCACTCCTACAATGAGCAGTTCTTC. Translating gives CASSLQGHSYNEQFF.

The gene calls are TRBV30 and TRBJ1-5; TRBD1 is a possible D gene (5 bases). Germline V gene data show CDR1 as GTSNPN and CDR2 as SVGIG (reference sequence). The germline V and J ends were trimmed by 2 bases and 6 bases, with 8 bases remaining between them. This CDR3 has 12 amino acids. The CDR3 bases are TGTGCCTGGAGTACAGGTGGTCAGCCCCAGCATTTT. Amino acids: CAWSTGGQPQHF.

In its sample, this clone was seen once. This rearrangement joins TRBV5-4 to TRBJ2-7; TRBD2 is a possible D gene (5 bases). The CDR3 runs 14 residues. The germline gives CDR1 SGHNT, CDR2 YYREEE (reference sequence). The V and J ends lost 0 bases and 3 bases respectively, with 10 bases between them. CDR3 residues: CASSLAVGVYEQYF. The CDR3 DNA sequence: TGTGCCAGCAGCTTGGCCGTCGGGGTCTACGAGCAGTACTTC.

The chain carries TRBV4-1 and TRBJ2-7, with 9 bases lining up with TRBD1. With V trimmed by 1 base and J by 3 bases, 10 bases remained unmatched. Germline V gene sequence: CDR1 MGHRA, CDR2 YSYEKL. The CDR3 is 17 residues long. The CDR3, as DNA: TGCGCCAGCAGCCAAGCACAGGGGGCCCCCCAGATCTACGAGCAGTACTTC. Amino acid sequence: CASSQAQGAPQIYEQYF.

The chain joins TRBV20-1 to TRBJ1-2; D is uncertain. This CDR3 region has 11 residues. The germline V gene has CDR1 DFQATT and CDR2 SNEGSKA (reference sequence). Trimming pared 6 bases from V and 8 bases from J, leaving 13 bases between. CDR3 DNA sequence: TGCAGTGCATACCGGGATTGGGGCTACACCTTC. It is translated as CSAYRDWGYTF.

This sequence joins TRBV7-6 and TRBJ1-4; a possible D gene is TRBD1 (5 bases). CDR3 length: 15 residues. The V end was cut by 7 bases, the J end by 0 bases, with 12 bases between. Germline CDR1 reads SGHVS; CDR2 reads FNYEAQ. The CDR3 loop is CASTLGRATNEKLFF. Here the CDR3 DNA reads TGTGCCAGCACCCTGGGCAGGGCAACTAATGAAAAACTGTTTTTT. The whole variable domain, remainder taken from reference TRBV7-6 and TRBJ1-4, is GAGVSQSPRYKVTKRGQDVALRCDPISGHVSLYWYRQALGQGPEFLTYFNYEAQQDKSGLPNDRFSAERPEGSISTLTIQRTEQRDSAMYRCASTLGRATNEKLFFGSGTQLSVL.

This chain uses TRBV6-5 with TRBJ1-2; D remains ambiguous. Deletions cut 6 bases from V and 0 bases from J, with 5 bases between. The germline gives CDR1 MNHEY, CDR2 SVGAGI. The CDR3 extends over 12 amino acids. CDR3 sequence: CASSTANYGYTF. For the CDR3, the DNA is TGTGCCAGCAGCACAGCTAACTATGGCTACACCTTC.

This clone was seen only once. The chain employs TRBV7-2 and TRBJ2-2, with no clear D. The germline V gene encodes CDR1 SGHTA and CDR2 FQGNSA. V lost 2 bases to trimming and J lost 4 bases, with 11 bases between them. This CDR3 has 15 residues. The CDR3 sequence is CASSLLGGCTGELFF. CDR3 nucleotides: TGTGCCAGCAGCTTATTAGGCGGATGCACCGGGGAGCTGTTTTTT.

J is TRBJ2-7 and V is TRBV27; D is perhaps TRBD1 (5 bases). The CDR3 sequence is 15 residues long. Germline CDR1 reads MNHEY; CDR2 reads SMNVEV (reference sequence). Between the trimmed V and J ends, which lost 0 bases and 2 bases, there was a span of 11 bases. CDR3 protein: CASSLSGAIPYEQYF. The CDR3, as DNA: TGTGCCAGCAGTTTATCAGGGGCTATACCCTACGAGCAGTACTTC.

The chain employs TRBV18 and TRBJ2-7; D is perhaps TRBD2 (5 bases). The germline gives CDR1 KGHSH, CDR2 LQKENI. CDR3 length equals 16 residues. V dropped 1 base and J dropped 2 bases, with 15 bases sitting between them. The CDR3 spells CASSPLEPGGPYEQYF. The DNA of the CDR3 is TGTGCCAGCTCACCACTCGAACCAGGAGGCCCCTACGAGCAGTACTTC.

Here the CDR3 reads CASSDRGYYGYTF. The CDR3 DNA sequence: TGTGCCAGCAGTGACAGGGGCTACTATGGCTACACCTTC. The V and J genes are TRBV2 and TRBJ1-2, with TRBD1 as a possible D gene (6 bases). The CDR3 spans 13 residues. Germline CDR1 reads SNHLY; CDR2 reads FYNNEI. V lost 3 bases and J lost 3, with 8 bases in between. Drawing the rest from reference TRBV2 and TRBJ1-2, the complete variable domain is EPEVTQTPSHQVTQMGQEVILRCVPISNHLYFYWYRQILGQKVEFLVSFYNNEISEKSEIFDDQFSVERPDGSNFTLKIRSTKLEDSAMYFCASSDRGYYGYTFGSGTRLTVV.

This chain's CDR3 is CASSQGRAEGTQYF. The CDR3, as DNA: TGTGCCAGCAGCCAAGGAAGGGCGGAGGGGACCCAGTACTTC. The chain combines TRBV7-2 with TRBJ2-5; D perhaps matches TRBD2 (6 bases). The CDR3 runs to 14 residues. Germline V gives CDR1 SGHTA, CDR2 FQGNSA. Trimming pared 5 bases from V and 7 bases from J, leaving 17 bases between.

This rearrangement joins TRBV10-3 to TRBJ2-7; 8 bases match TRBD1. Germline values: CDR1 ENHRY, CDR2 SYGVKD. The V segment lost 2 bases and the J segment 3 bases; nucleotides outside the gene matches: 0. This CDR3 has 13 amino acids. The CDR3 DNA reads TGTGCCATCAGTGAGGGACAGGGCTACGAGCAGTACTTC. This sequence encodes CAISEGQGYEQYF.

This chain links TRBV7-9 with TRBJ1-6; D call uncertain. V gave up 1 base and J gave up 8 bases, with 3 bases separating them. Germline V gene lookup returns CDR1 SEHNR and CDR2 FQNEAQ (reference sequence). This CDR3 contains 12 residues. The chain's CDR3 is CASSLGDSPLHF. In nucleotides, the CDR3 is TGTGCCAGCAGCTTAGGCGATTCACCCCTCCACTTT.

The V call is TRBV6-5, the J call TRBJ1-1; possibly TRBD1 for D (5 bases). The germline CDR1 and CDR2 sequences are MNHEY and SVGAGI. The CDR3 contains 12 residues. The V gene lost 8 bases and the J gene lost 5 bases, with 12 bases spanning the gap. In DNA form, the CDR3 reads TGTGCCAGCCGGCGGGGGGTGACTGAAGCTTTCTTT. It encodes CASRRGVTEAFF.